The 29 T cell receptor beta chains in this list originate from one sample, sequenced in a study of T cell responses to AZD1222 COVID-19 vaccine. Some clones are missing from TCRdb's copy, which holds only in-frame ones; the method was immunoSEQ multiplex PCR. There are some 130,000 clones in the sample; about nine tenths occur only once, and about 9.5% lies in the top ten. The sequencing here drew on peripheral blood, taken 28 days after the second AZD1222 dose. These receptors were collected from an adult who received the AZD1222 COVID-19 vaccine.

The V call is TRBV20-1, the J call TRBJ2-7, with D possibly TRBD1 on 5 matching bases. This CDR3 spans 11 amino acids. V dropped 7 bases and J dropped 2 bases, with 9 bases sitting between them. CDR1 and CDR2 (germline): DFQATT, SNEGSKA (reference sequence). The CDR3 coding sequence is TGCAGTGTCAGGGTTACCTACGAGCAGTACTTC. Protein sequence: CSVRVTYEQYF.

V gene TRBV2 combines with J gene TRBJ1-6; possibly TRBD1 for D (6 bases). CDR1 and CDR2 from the germline V gene are SNHLY and FYNNEI. V was cut by 7 bases and J by 0 bases, with 10 bases left in between. The CDR3 totals 15 residues. Here the CDR3 reads CASNGQSSYNSPLHF. The CDR3 DNA reads as TGTGCCAGCAACGGACAGAGCTCCTATAATTCACCCCTCCACTTT.

The chain employs TRBV5-4 and TRBJ2-7, with D unresolved. The V end lost 1 base, the J end lost 2 bases, and 4 bases lay between the germline ends. This CDR3 region has 12 residues. Looked up from germline, CDR1 is SGHNT and CDR2 is YYREEE (reference sequence). In DNA form, the CDR3 reads TGTGCCAGCAGCTTGTATACCTACGAGCAGTACTTC. It translates to CASSLYTYEQYF.

This clone was observed once. The genes are TRBV27 and TRBJ1-5; 9 nucleotides match TRBD1. The CDR3 loop spans 15 amino acids. Germline CDR1 and CDR2: MNHEY and SMNVEV (reference sequence). The junction had 5 bases not matched to a gene; V was cut back by 5 bases and J by 3 bases. The CDR3 bases are TGTGCCAGCAGTAGGGGACAGGGTTACAATCAGCCCCAGCATTTT. Amino acid sequence: CASSRGQGYNQPQHF.

This chain joins TRBV27 and TRBJ2-1; unclear D gene. CDR3 length: 12 amino acids. From germline, CDR1 is MNHEY and CDR2 SMNVEV (reference sequence). V lost 3 bases to trimming and J lost 7 bases, with 7 bases between them. CDR3 protein: CASSFLGNEQFF. The CDR3 DNA sequence: TGTGCCAGCAGTTTTTTAGGGAATGAGCAGTTCTTC.

This clone was found once. This chain uses TRBV3-1 (or the pseudogene TRBV3-2) with TRBJ2-3; 7 nucleotides match TRBD1. Germline V gene data show CDR1 as LGHDT and CDR2 as YNNKEL (reference sequence). The V segment lost 4 bases and the J segment 4 bases; nucleotides outside the gene matches: 5. This CDR3 spans 14 amino acids. The CDR3 loop is CASSPRTGPDTQYF. The CDR3 coding sequence is TGTGCCAGCAGCCCCCGGACAGGTCCAGATACGCAGTATTTT.

The chain uses TRBV4-1 and TRBJ1-1; D is undetermined. Germline V gene lookup returns CDR1 MGHRA and CDR2 YSYEKL. The CDR3 sequence is 17 residues long. V was shortened by 0 bases and J by 7 bases, with 21 bases between the two germline ends. This CDR3 is CASSQDAGSSGRSEAFF. The DNA of the CDR3 is TGCGCCAGCAGCCAAGATGCGGGGTCCAGCGGACGGAGTGAAGCTTTCTTT.

V and J are TRBV5-8 and TRBJ2-2; 9 bases fit TRBD2. The trim removed 4 bases at V and 4 bases at J, leaving 5 bases unmatched. The CDR3 is made up of 15 amino acids. In germline, CDR1 is SGHTS, CDR2 YDEGEE. The CDR3, as DNA: TGTGCCAGCAGCGTAGCGGGAGACGGCACCGGGGAGCTGTTTTTT. It specifies CASSVAGDGTGELFF.

J is TRBJ2-3 and V is TRBV5-1; no clear D gene. CDR3 length: 14 residues. Germline CDR1 SGHRS, CDR2 YFSETQ. V lost 0 bases to trimming and J lost 2 bases, with 7 bases between them. This CDR3 is CASSLVESTDTQYF. Here the CDR3 DNA reads TGCGCCAGCAGCTTGGTGGAATCCACAGATACGCAGTATTTT.

The V gene is TRBV5-4, the J gene TRBJ2-3, with 9 positions matching TRBD1. This CDR3 comprises 17 residues. CDR1 is SGHNT, CDR2 YYREEE, per germline (reference sequence). V dropped 4 bases and J dropped 1; count of bases not matched to a gene: 10. The CDR3 nucleotides read TGTGCCAGCAGCCCGGGACAGGGTAATTTCGGCACAGATACGCAGTATTTT. Translating it yields CASSPGQGNFGTDTQYF.

This sequence joins TRBV5-5 and TRBJ2-6; TRBD1 matches 10 bases. The CDR3 length is 19 residues. After removal of 4 bases from V and 0 bases from J, the junction contained 10 bases not matched to a gene. CDR1 is SGHKS and CDR2 is YYEKEE in the germline V gene (reference sequence). DNA for the CDR3: TGTGCCAGCAGCGCCCCCCGGGACAGGGGAACCTCTGGGGCCAACGTCCTGACTTTC. Translated, it gives CASSAPRDRGTSGANVLTF.

J is TRBJ1-2 and V is TRBV19; 7 bases align to TRBD1. The CDR3 sequence is 14 residues long. Germline values: CDR1 LNHDA, CDR2 SQIVND (reference sequence). J lost 3 bases, V lost 6 bases, and 7 bases had no gene match. The CDR3: CASRTGPGDYGYTF. As DNA, the CDR3 is TGTGCCAGTAGGACAGGGCCGGGAGACTATGGCTACACCTTC.

The V and J genes are TRBV6-5 and TRBJ2-5; a possible D gene is TRBD2 (6 bases). The CDR3 extends over 13 amino acids. CDR1 and CDR2 (germline): MNHEY, SVGAGI. The V and J ends lost 2 bases and 4 bases respectively, with 8 bases between them. The CDR3 spells CASSYPGGETQYF. The CDR3 DNA follows: TGTGCCAGCAGTTACCCCGGGGGAGAGACCCAGTACTTC.

V gene TRBV7-8 combines with J gene TRBJ1-6; 9 bases map to TRBD1. The CDR3 totals 14 residues. Germline V lookup: CDR1 SGHVS, CDR2 FQNEAQ. Germline trimming cut 5 bases from V and 7 bases from J; bases unmatched to any gene: 3. The chain's CDR3 is CASSPDRGNSPLHF. The CDR3 DNA follows: TGTGCCAGCAGCCCCGACAGGGGGAATTCACCCCTCCACTTT.

CDR3 region: CASSLTPGGLSGRGEYF. CDR3 DNA sequence: TGTGCCAGCAGTTTGACGCCCGGGGGACTTAGCGGGAGGGGGGAGTACTTC. The rearrangement uses TRBV27 and TRBJ2-7; TRBD2 matches at 11 bases. The CDR3 spans 17 residues. Trimming cost V 3 bases and J 11 bases; bases outside gene matches: 18. The germline V gene has CDR1 MNHEY and CDR2 SMNVEV (reference sequence).

This chain joins TRBV25-1 and TRBJ1-2; D is possibly TRBD1 (6 bases). There are 14 residues in the CDR3. Germline CDR1 MGHDK, CDR2 SYGVNS. V was trimmed by 4 bases and J by 8 bases, leaving 17 bases between them. The CDR3 nucleotides read TGTGCCAGCAGTGCAGCAGGGGCCGGACGCGGCTACACCTTC. It encodes CASSAAGAGRGYTF.

V and J are TRBV6-5 and TRBJ1-1, with TRBD1 identical over 9 bases. V lost 5 bases to trimming and J lost 11 bases; unmatched junction nucleotides: 15. Looked up from germline, CDR1 is MNHEY and CDR2 is SVGAGI. This CDR3 comprises 15 residues. The CDR3 DNA follows: TGTGCCAGCAGTACAGGGGGCGAACCCTCTTTAGGGGCTTTCTTT. Amino acid sequence: CASSTGGEPSLGAFF.

The chain links TRBV4-2 to TRBJ1-3; D gene unclear. The CDR3 spans 15 residues. Trimming pared 6 bases from V and 0 bases from J, leaving 12 bases between. Germline assignment: CDR1 LGHNA and CDR2 YNFKEQ. The CDR3 sequence: CASRETSSSGNTIYF. The CDR3 region has the DNA TGTGCCAGCAGGGAAACCTCAAGCTCTGGAAACACCATATATTTT.

The CDR3 loop is CASSPSSDDNEQFF. The CDR3 DNA reads TGTGCCAGCTCACCTAGTAGCGACGACAATGAGCAGTTCTTC. The gene calls are TRBV18 and TRBJ2-1, with D tentatively TRBD2 (5 bases). Germline CDR1 is KGHSH and CDR2 is LQKENI. The CDR3 spans 14 residues. V was shortened by 3 bases and J by 5 bases, with 11 bases between the two germline ends. Complete variable domain (other parts from reference TRBV18 and TRBJ2-1): NAGVMQNPRHLVRRRGQEARLRCSPMKGHSHVYWYRQLPEEGLKFMVYLQKENIIDESGMPKERFSAEFPKEGPSILRIQQVVRGDSAAYFCASSPSSDDNEQFFGPGTRLTVL.

This clone has a single count. This chain links TRBV30 with TRBJ1-4, with D possibly being TRBD1 (5 bases). The CDR3 spans 13 residues. V was shortened by 7 bases and J by 7 bases, with 16 bases between the two germline ends. Germline CDR1 is GTSNPN and CDR2 is SVGIG (reference sequence). The CDR3 sequence: CASDGTYGEKLFF. DNA of the CDR3: TGTGCCTCGGACGGGACTTACGGTGAAAAACTGTTTTTT.

This chain joins TRBV7-3 and TRBJ2-1, with 11 bases that match TRBD2. The junction had 6 bases not matched to a gene; V was cut back by 5 bases and J by 12 bases. The CDR3 is 13 residues long. Germline CDR1 reads SGHTA; CDR2 reads FQGTGA. The CDR3 loop reads CASSVTTSGGQFF. CDR3 coding DNA: TGTGCCAGCAGCGTGACTACTAGCGGGGGGCAGTTCTTC.

In this sample, this clone turned up once. This rearrangement joins TRBV19 to TRBJ2-5, with 11 bases that match TRBD2. V dropped 4 bases and J dropped 1; count of bases not matched to a gene: 2. There are 15 residues in the CDR3. CDR1 is LNHDA and CDR2 is SQIVND in the germline V gene (reference sequence). In nucleotides, the CDR3 is TGTGCCAGTAGTAAGGGACTAGCGGTCCAAGAGACCCAGTACTTC. It is translated as CASSKGLAVQETQYF.

This chain joins TRBV30 and TRBJ1-4; TRBD1 agrees at 9 bases. CDR1 and CDR2 (germline): GTSNPN, SVGIG (reference sequence). Trimming at V came to 8 bases and at J to 0 bases, leaving 4 bases not matched to a gene. This CDR3 is built from 14 residues. This CDR3 reads CAAQGASTNEKLFF. CDR3 bases: TGTGCCGCACAGGGGGCCTCAACTAATGAAAAACTGTTTTTT.

The rearrangement links TRBV5-8 to TRBJ2-6; D unclear. Germline V lookup: CDR1 SGHTS, CDR2 YDEGEE. This CDR3 spans 15 amino acids. The V end was cut by 0 bases, the J end by 2 bases, with 6 bases between. As DNA, the CDR3 is TGTGCCAGCAGCTTGGGGCTAGCTGGGGCCAACGTCCTGACTTTC. This encodes CASSLGLAGANVLTF.

The table lists this clone with a few counts. The V gene is TRBV6-5, the J gene TRBJ1-5, with a tentative D call TRBD1 (5 bases). Trimming pared 7 bases from V and 6 bases from J, leaving 13 bases between. The CDR3 length is 13 residues. Germline-derived CDR1 and CDR2 are MNHEY and SVGAGI. The CDR3 DNA follows: TGTGCCAGCACCGGACAAGAGGTTCAGCCCCAGCATTTT. This sequence encodes CASTGQEVQPQHF.

This chain links TRBV30 with TRBJ1-3; 7 bases map to TRBD1. V dropped 2 bases and J dropped 0; count of bases not matched to a gene: 13. Germline values: CDR1 GTSNPN, CDR2 SVGIG (reference sequence). The CDR3 has 18 residues. The CDR3 here is CAWSNPVGQADSGNTIYF. CDR3 nucleotide sequence: TGTGCCTGGAGTAATCCCGTAGGACAGGCCGACTCTGGAAACACCATATATTTT. Full variable domain (remainder filled in from reference TRBV30 and TRBJ1-3): SQTIHQWPATLVQPVGSPLSLECTVEGTSNPNLYWYRQAAGRGLQLLFYSVGIGQISSEVPQNLSASRPQDRQFILSSKKLLLSDSGFYLCAWSNPVGQADSGNTIYFGEGSWLTVV.

The genes are TRBV5-1 and TRBJ1-1; the D gene is possibly TRBD1 (6 bases). This CDR3 region has 16 residues. V shed 7 bases and J shed 1 base, with 20 bases lying between them. Germline V gene data show CDR1 as SGHRS and CDR2 as YFSETQ. The CDR3 sequence is CASSPGAGRGNTEAFF. CDR3 in DNA: TGCGCCAGCTCCCCGGGGGCGGGCCGCGGGAACACTGAAGCTTTCTTT.

This rearrangement joins TRBV5-1 to TRBJ2-7; D not certain. The CDR3 extends over 14 amino acids. Trimming cost V 4 bases and J 2 bases, with 13 bases left between them. CDR1 and CDR2 from the germline V gene are SGHRS and YFSETQ. Here the CDR3 reads CASSQADGAYEQYF. In DNA, the CDR3 is TGCGCCAGCAGCCAAGCCGACGGTGCCTACGAGCAGTACTTC.

This sequence joins TRBV4-3 and TRBJ1-2; D is uncertain. Germline V CDR1 and CDR2: LGHNA, YSLEER. V lost 4 bases and J lost 4, with 13 bases in between. The CDR3 runs to 14 residues. CDR3 loop: CASSPTDGPYGYTF. Written as DNA, the CDR3 is TGCGCCAGCAGCCCAACCGACGGCCCCTATGGCTACACCTTC.